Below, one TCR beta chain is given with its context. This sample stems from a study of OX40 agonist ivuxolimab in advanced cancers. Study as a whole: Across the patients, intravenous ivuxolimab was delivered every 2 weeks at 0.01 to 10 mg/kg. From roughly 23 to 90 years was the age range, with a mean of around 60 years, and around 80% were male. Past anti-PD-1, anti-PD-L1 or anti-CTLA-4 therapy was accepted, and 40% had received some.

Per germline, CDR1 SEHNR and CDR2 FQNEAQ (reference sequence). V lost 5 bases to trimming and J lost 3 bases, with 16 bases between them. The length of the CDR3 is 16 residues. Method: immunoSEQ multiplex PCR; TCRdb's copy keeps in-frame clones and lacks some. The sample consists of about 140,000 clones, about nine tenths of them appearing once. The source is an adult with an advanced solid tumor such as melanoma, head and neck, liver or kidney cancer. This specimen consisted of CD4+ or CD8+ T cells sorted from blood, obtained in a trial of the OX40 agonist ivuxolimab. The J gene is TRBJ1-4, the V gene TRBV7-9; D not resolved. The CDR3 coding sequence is TGTGCCAGCAGCCCGAGCAGTTCCAGTGCTAATGAAAAACTGTTTTTT. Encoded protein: CASSPSSSSANEKLFF.